Ten or more counts support the clone carrying this T cell receptor beta chain. This sample was taken from a study of regulatory T cells in long-lasting Graves disease. Sequencing libraries for TCR beta were prepared with iRepertoire HTBI primers and Arm-PCR of CDR3 regions. TCRdb reanalysed the multiplex PCR reads using MiXCR and keeps one entry per CDR3 protein. The sample includes a few hundred thousand distinct CDR3 sequences, 13% seen only once; the top ten take 8.5% to 10%. This CDR3 is built from 13 residues. V lost 8 bases, J lost 2 bases, and 13 bases lay in between. Noted time point: newly diagnosed GD, antithyroid drugs for less than 3 months. The TCR library was made from RNA extracted from PBMCs. These data also featured in a second study, about T cells in Graves' hyperthyroidism and ophthalmopathy. This second report adds: Not enrolled were patients with uncontrolled infection, other autoimmune disease, pregnancy or lactation. During a first-round RT-PCR of the TCR CDR3, the HTBI primer set was used.

This chain connects TRBV12-3 or TRBV12-4 to TRBJ2-7, with unresolved D. This receptor was identified in a man aged 30 to 39 with Graves disease. The sample was peripheral blood mononuclear cells (PBMCs), taken at new diagnosis, from a patient treated with antithyroid drugs. CDR3: CASGGFGAYEQYF. CDR3 coding DNA: TGTGCCAGCGGTGGTTTTGGGGCCTACGAGCAGTACTTC.